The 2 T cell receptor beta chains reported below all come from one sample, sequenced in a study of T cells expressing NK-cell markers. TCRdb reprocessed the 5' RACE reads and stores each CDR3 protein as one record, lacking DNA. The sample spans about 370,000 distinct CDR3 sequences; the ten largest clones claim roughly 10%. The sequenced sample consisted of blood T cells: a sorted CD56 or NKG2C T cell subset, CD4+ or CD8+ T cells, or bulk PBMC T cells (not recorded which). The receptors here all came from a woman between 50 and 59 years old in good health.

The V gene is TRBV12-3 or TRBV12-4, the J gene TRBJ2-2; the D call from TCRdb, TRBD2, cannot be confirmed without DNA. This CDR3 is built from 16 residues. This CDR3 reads CASRDSGSVDTGELFF.

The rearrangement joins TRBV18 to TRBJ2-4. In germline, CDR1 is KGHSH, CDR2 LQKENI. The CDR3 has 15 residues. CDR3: CASSPQGLAKNIQYF.